The 13 T cell receptor beta chains reported below all come from one sample, sequenced in a study of T cell responses to AZD1222 COVID-19 vaccine. Some clones are missing from TCRdb's copy, which holds only in-frame ones; the method was immunoSEQ multiplex PCR. The sample holds 150,000 to 200,000 clones, approximately 93% seen once. The specimen comprised peripheral blood, sampled on day 0 of AZD1222 vaccination. The receptor source for this set is an adult in good health.

CDR3 amino acids: CASGPGGLTETQYF. DNA for the CDR3: TGTGCCAGCGGTCCGGGGGGCTTGACGGAGACCCAGTACTTC. J is TRBJ2-5 and V is TRBV2; D perhaps matches TRBD2 (7 bases). Trimming cost V 8 bases and J 5 bases, with 18 bases left between them. CDR1 and CDR2 (germline): SNHLY, FYNNEI. CDR3 length equals 14 residues. The full variable domain, completed using reference TRBV2 and TRBJ2-5, is EPEVTQTPSHQVTQMGQEVILRCVPISNHLYFYWYRQILGQKVEFLVSFYNNEISEKSEIFDDQFSVERPDGSNFTLKIRSTKLEDSAMYFCASGPGGLTETQYFGPGTRLLVL.

The chain has TRBV3-1 (or the pseudogene TRBV3-2) and TRBJ1-1, with TRBD1 identical over 7 bases. Germline V gene data show CDR1 as LGHDT and CDR2 as YNNKEL (reference sequence). V was clipped by 5 bases and J by 0 bases; unmatched bases: 6. This CDR3 has 15 amino acids. CDR3 amino acids: CASSTRDSMNTEAFF. The CDR3 DNA sequence: TGTGCCAGCAGCACACGGGACAGCATGAACACTGAAGCTTTCTTT.

V is TRBV27 and J is TRBJ2-7; a possible D gene is TRBD2 (6 bases). From germline, CDR1 is MNHEY and CDR2 SMNVEV (reference sequence). The CDR3 extends over 15 amino acids. V was pared by 3 bases and J by 0 bases, with 12 bases between. CDR3 sequence: CASSFGTGSSYEQYF. For the CDR3, the DNA is TGTGCCAGCAGTTTTGGGACCGGGAGCTCCTACGAGCAGTACTTC.

V and J are TRBV3-1 (or the pseudogene TRBV3-2) and TRBJ2-2, with 9 nucleotides matching TRBD1. V lost 7 bases to trimming and J lost 7 bases; unmatched junction nucleotides: 10. The germline V gene encodes CDR1 LGHDT and CDR2 YNNKEL (reference sequence). There are 15 residues in the CDR3. CDR3 amino acids: CASTPGQGFYGELFF. CDR3 DNA: TGTGCCAGCACCCCGGGACAGGGCTTTTACGGGGAGCTGTTTTTT.

V usage is TRBV6-5 and J usage is TRBJ1-1, with a tentative D call TRBD1 (6 bases). V lost 0 bases, J lost 4 bases, and 9 bases lay in between. The CDR3 contains 14 residues. Germline V gene sequence: CDR1 MNHEY, CDR2 SVGAGI. The CDR3 sequence is CASSYSGHLTEAFF. CDR3 sequence (DNA): TGTGCCAGCAGTTACTCGGGACACCTCACTGAAGCTTTCTTT.

The rearrangement uses TRBV27 and TRBJ2-7; no firm D call. The CDR3 runs 10 residues. The germline gives CDR1 MNHEY, CDR2 SMNVEV (reference sequence). The V end was cut by 8 bases, the J end by 3 bases, with 5 bases between. CDR3 region: CASGFYEQYF. The CDR3 coding sequence is TGTGCCAGCGGCTTCTACGAGCAGTACTTC.

The chain recombines TRBV3-1 (or the pseudogene TRBV3-2) with TRBJ1-2; D is unresolved. Between the trimmed V and J ends, which lost 1 base and 6 bases, there was a span of 9 bases. There are 13 residues in the CDR3. The germline CDR1 and CDR2 sequences are LGHDT and YNNKEL (reference sequence). Here the CDR3 DNA reads TGTGCCAGCAGCCAAGGGATAAGCGATGGCTACACCTTC. Protein sequence: CASSQGISDGYTF.

CDR3 protein: CASSPVQAHNEQFF. The CDR3 region has the DNA TGTGCCAGCTCACCGGTACAGGCCCATAACGAGCAGTTCTTC. This rearrangement joins TRBV18 to TRBJ2-1, with a tentative D call TRBD1 (5 bases). Per the germline V gene, CDR1 is KGHSH and CDR2 is LQKENI. The ends were cut back, 3 bases at V and 10 bases at J, with 16 bases in the middle. The CDR3 extends over 14 amino acids.

The V call is TRBV19, the J call TRBJ1-5; D is unclear. V was shortened by 5 bases and J by 9 bases, with 5 bases between the two germline ends. Per germline, CDR1 LNHDA and CDR2 SQIVND (reference sequence). The CDR3 is 10 amino acids. CDR3 protein: CASSLGPQHF. The CDR3 nucleotides are TGTGCCAGTAGTTTGGGGCCCCAGCATTTT.

V and J are TRBV24-1 and TRBJ1-3; D perhaps matches TRBD1 (6 bases). Trimming left V 7 bases short and J 0 bases short, with 12 bases between. The V gene's germline CDR1 is KGHDR and CDR2 SFDVKD. The CDR3 sequence is 15 residues long. CDR3 DNA sequence: TGTGCCACCAGGGACAGATCTGGCTCTGGAAACACCATATATTTT. It translates to CATRDRSGSGNTIYF.

V gene TRBV9 combines with J gene TRBJ1-5; no definite D call. CDR1 and CDR2 from the germline V gene are SGDLS and YYNGEE. The CDR3 length is 15 residues. Trimming stripped 4 bases from V and 0 bases from J, with 11 bases between. CDR3 coding DNA: TGTGCCAGCAGCTCCCTCCCGTATAGCAATCAGCCCCAGCATTTT. It translates to CASSSLPYSNQPQHF.

The V and J genes are TRBV3-1 (or the pseudogene TRBV3-2) and TRBJ1-2; TRBD1 might be the D (5 bases). CDR3 size: 16 residues. The V end was cut by 1 base, the J end by 3 bases, with 15 bases between. The germline CDR1 and CDR2 sequences are LGHDT and YNNKEL (reference sequence). CDR3: CASSQVVGGLDYGYTF. CDR3 nucleotides: TGTGCCAGCAGCCAAGTTGTTGGGGGTCTGGACTATGGCTACACCTTC.

The chain recombines TRBV3-1 (or the pseudogene TRBV3-2) with TRBJ2-3, with 11 bases fitting TRBD2. This CDR3 is built from 17 residues. Trimming cost V 1 base and J 5 bases; bases outside gene matches: 8. Germline-derived CDR1 and CDR2 are LGHDT and YNNKEL (reference sequence). The CDR3 DNA reads as TGTGCCAGCAGCCAAGTACCGGGACTAGCGGCTAAAGATACGCAGTATTTT. This gives the protein CASSQVPGLAAKDTQYF.